This T cell receptor (beta chain) derives from a study of T cells in Graves' hyperthyroidism and ophthalmopathy. Regarding the study as a whole: Patients with ophthalmopathy were separated from those with stable hyperthyroidism by a 13 V-J model.

Germline V gives CDR1 MDHEN, CDR2 SYDVKM. CDR3 length equals 16 residues. V was pared by 8 bases and J by 2 bases, with 11 bases of the junction left unmatched. PBMCs were sourced from roughly 9.3 ml fresh peripheral blood. Regions amplified from RNA transcripts were the TCR beta CDR3 regions. The study used the HTBI primer set for a first-round RT-PCR of the TCR CDR3. TCRdb analysed the multiplex PCR reads with MiXCR anew, one entry per CDR3 protein. The sample holds under 400,000 distinct CDR3 sequences, approximately 13% seen once. On this clonotype itself: Its antigen remains unknown.

The specimen sequenced was blood. The V gene is TRBV28, the J gene TRBJ2-5; TRBD1 agrees at 10 bases. The TCR was taken from a woman aged 60-75 years with Graves' hyperthyroidism. As DNA, the CDR3 is TGTGCCAGCCAGATACCGGGACAGGGGCAACAAGAGACCCAGTACTTC. Amino acids: CASQIPGQGQQETQYF.